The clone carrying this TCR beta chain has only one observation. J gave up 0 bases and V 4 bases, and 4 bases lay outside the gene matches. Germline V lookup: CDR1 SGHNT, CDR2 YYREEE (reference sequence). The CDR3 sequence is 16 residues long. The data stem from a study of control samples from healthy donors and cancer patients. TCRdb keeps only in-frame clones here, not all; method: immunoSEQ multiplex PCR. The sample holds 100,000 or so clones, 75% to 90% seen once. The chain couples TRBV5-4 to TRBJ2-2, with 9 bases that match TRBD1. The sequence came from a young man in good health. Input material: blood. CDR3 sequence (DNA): TGTGCCAGCAGCCTGAGGGACAGGGCGAACACCGGGGAGCTGTTTTTT. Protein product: CASSLRDRANTGELFF.